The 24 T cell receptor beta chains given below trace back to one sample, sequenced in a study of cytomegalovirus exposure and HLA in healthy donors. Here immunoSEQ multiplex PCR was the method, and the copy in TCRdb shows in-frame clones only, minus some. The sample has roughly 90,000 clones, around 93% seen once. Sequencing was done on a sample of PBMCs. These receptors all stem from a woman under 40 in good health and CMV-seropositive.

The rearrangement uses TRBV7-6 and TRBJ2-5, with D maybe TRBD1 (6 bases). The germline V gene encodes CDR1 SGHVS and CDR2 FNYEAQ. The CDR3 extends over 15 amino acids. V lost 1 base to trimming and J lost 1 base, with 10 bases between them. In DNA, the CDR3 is TGTGCCAGCAGCTTAGAGGGACAAGTCCAAGAGACCCAGTACTTC. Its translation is CASSLEGQVQETQYF.

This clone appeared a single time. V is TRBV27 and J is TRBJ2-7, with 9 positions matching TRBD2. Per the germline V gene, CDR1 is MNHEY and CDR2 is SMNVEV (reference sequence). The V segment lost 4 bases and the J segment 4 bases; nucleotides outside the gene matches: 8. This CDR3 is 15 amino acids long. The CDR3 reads CASSSYLAGLYEQYF. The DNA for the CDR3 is TGTGCCAGCAGTTCCTACCTAGCGGGGTTGTACGAGCAGTACTTC.

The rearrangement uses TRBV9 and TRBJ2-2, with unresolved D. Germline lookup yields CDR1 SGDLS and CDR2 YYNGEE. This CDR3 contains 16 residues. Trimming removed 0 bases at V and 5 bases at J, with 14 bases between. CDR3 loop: CASSVASALWTGELFF. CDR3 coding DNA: TGTGCCAGCAGCGTAGCGTCTGCCCTATGGACCGGGGAGCTGTTTTTT.

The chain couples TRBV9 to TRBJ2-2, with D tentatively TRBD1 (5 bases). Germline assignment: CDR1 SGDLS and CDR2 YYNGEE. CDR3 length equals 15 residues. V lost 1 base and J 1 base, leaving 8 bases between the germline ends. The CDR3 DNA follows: TGTGCCAGCAGCGTAAGCAGGGAGAACACCGGGGAGCTGTTTTTT. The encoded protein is CASSVSRENTGELFF.

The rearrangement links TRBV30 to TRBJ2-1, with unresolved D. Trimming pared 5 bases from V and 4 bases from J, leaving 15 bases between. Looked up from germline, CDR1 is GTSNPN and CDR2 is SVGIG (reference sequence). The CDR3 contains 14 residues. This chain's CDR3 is CAWAAPIGYNEQFF. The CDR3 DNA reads TGTGCCTGGGCAGCGCCCATTGGGTACAATGAGCAGTTCTTC.

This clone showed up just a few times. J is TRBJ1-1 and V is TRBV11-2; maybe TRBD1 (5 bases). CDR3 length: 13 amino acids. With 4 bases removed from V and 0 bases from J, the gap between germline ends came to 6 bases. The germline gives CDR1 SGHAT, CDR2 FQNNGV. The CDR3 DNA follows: TGTGCCAGCAGCTGGGGGGTGAACACTGAAGCTTTCTTT. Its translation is CASSWGVNTEAFF.

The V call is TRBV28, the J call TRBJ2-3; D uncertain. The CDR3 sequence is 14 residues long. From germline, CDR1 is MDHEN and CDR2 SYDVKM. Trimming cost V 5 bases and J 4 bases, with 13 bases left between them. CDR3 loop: CASSTPSRADTQYF. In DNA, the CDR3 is TGTGCCAGCAGTACTCCCTCTCGAGCAGATACGCAGTATTTT. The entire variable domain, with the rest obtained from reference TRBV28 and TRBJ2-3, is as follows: DVKVTQSSRYLVKRTGEKVFLECVQDMDHENMFWYRQDPGLGLRLIYFSYDVKMKEKGDIPEGYSVSREKKERFSLILESASTNQTSMYLCASSTPSRADTQYFGPGTRLTVL.

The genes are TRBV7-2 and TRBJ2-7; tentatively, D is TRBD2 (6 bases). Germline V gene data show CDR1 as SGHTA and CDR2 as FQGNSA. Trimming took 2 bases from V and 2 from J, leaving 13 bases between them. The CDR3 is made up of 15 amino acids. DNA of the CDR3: TGTGCCAGCAGCTTAAATTACGGGACTGCCTACGAGCAGTACTTC. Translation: CASSLNYGTAYEQYF.

The CDR3: CASKGTGDTEAFF. As DNA, the CDR3 is TGTGCCAGCAAAGGGACAGGGGACACTGAAGCTTTCTTT. V and J are TRBV6-1 and TRBJ1-1, with TRBD1 matching over 10 bases. CDR1 and CDR2 (germline): MNHNS, SASEGT. Trimming took 7 bases from V and 3 from J; bases not matched to a gene: 2. This CDR3 is built from 13 residues.

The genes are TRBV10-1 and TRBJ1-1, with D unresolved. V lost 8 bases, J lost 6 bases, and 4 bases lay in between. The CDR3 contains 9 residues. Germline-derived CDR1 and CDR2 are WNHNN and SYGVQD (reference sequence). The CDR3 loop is CASYAEAFF. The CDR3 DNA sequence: TGCGCCAGCTATGCTGAAGCTTTCTTT.

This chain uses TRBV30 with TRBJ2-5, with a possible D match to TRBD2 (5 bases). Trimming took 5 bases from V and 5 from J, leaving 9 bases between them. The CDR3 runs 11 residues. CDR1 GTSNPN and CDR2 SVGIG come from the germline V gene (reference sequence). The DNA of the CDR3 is TGTGCCTGGGAGGGCGTTGAGACCCAGTACTTC. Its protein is CAWEGVETQYF.

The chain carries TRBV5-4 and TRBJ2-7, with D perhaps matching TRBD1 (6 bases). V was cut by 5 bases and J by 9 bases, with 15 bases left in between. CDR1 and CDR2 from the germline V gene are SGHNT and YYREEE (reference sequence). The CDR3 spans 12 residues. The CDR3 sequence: CASSTGWGAQYF. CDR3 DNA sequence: TGTGCCAGCAGTACAGGGTGGGGAGCGCAGTACTTC.

The CDR3 DNA reads as TGTGCCAGCAGCAGGGGGACCGGAGGCCATGAGCAGTTCTTC. It codes for CASSRGTGGHEQFF. The chain links TRBV7-2 to TRBJ2-1, with TRBD1 as a possible D gene (6 bases). The V gene lost 5 bases and the J gene lost 8 bases, with 16 bases spanning the gap. The CDR3 is 14 amino acids. The V gene's germline CDR1 is SGHTA and CDR2 FQGNSA.

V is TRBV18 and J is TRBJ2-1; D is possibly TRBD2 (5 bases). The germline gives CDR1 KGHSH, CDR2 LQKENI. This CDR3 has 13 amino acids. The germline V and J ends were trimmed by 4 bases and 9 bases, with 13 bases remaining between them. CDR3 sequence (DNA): TGTGCCAGCTCACGAGGGTTTGCTACTGAGCAGTTCTTC. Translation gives CASSRGFATEQFF. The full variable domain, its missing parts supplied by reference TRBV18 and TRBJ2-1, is NAGVMQNPRHLVRRRGQEARLRCSPMKGHSHVYWYRQLPEEGLKFMVYLQKENIIDESGMPKERFSAEFPKEGPSILRIQQVVRGDSAAYFCASSRGFATEQFFGPGTRLTVL.

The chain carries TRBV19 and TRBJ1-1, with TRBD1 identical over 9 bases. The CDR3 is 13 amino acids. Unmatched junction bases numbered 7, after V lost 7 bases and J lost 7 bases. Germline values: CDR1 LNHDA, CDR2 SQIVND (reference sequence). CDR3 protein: CASTRDRAGEAFF. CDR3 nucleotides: TGTGCCAGTACTAGGGACAGGGCGGGTGAAGCTTTCTTT.

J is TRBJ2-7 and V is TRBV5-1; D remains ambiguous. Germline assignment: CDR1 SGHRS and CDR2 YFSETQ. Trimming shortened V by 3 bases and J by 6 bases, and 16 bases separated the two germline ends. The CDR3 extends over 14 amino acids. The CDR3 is CASSSASFGLEQYF. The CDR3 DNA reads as TGCGCCAGCAGCTCAGCCAGCTTTGGGCTCGAGCAGTACTTC.

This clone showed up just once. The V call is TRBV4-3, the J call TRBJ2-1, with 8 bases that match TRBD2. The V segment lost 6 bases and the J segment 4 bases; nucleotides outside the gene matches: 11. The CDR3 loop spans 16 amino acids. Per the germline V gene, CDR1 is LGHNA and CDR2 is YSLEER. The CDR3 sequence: CASSHTREDGYNEQFF. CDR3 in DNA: TGCGCCAGCAGTCATACGCGGGAGGATGGGTACAATGAGCAGTTCTTC.

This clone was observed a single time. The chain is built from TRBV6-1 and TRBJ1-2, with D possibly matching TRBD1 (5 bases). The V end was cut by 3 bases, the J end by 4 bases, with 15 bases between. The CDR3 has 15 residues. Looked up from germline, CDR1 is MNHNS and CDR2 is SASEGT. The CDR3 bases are TGTGCCAGCAGTGATGGGGGGAGTTTGAGCTATGGCTACACCTTC. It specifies CASSDGGSLSYGYTF.

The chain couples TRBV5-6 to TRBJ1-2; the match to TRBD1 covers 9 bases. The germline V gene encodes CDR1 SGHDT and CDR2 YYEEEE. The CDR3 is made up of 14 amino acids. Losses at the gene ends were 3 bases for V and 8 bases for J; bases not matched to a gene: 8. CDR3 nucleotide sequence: TGTGCCAGCAGCTACCGGGACAGGGAATCCGGCTACACCTTC. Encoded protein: CASSYRDRESGYTF. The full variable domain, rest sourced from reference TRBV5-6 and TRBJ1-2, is DAGVTQSPTHLIKTRGQQVTLRCSPKSGHDTVSWYQQALGQGPQFIFQYYEEEERQRGNFPDRFSGHQFPNYSSELNVNALLLGDSALYLCASSYRDRESGYTFGSGTRLTVV.

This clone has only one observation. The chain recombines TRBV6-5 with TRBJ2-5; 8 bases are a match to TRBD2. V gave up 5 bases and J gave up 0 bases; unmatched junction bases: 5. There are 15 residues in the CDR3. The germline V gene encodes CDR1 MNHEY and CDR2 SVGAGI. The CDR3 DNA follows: TGTGCCAGCAGTCGACTAGCGTACAACCAAGAGACCCAGTACTTC. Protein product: CASSRLAYNQETQYF.

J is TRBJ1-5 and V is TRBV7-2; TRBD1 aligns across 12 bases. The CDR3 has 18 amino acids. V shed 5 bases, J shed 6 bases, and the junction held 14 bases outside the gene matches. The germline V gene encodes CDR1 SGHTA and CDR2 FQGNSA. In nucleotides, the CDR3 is TGTGCCAGCAGCGGCCGGGACAGGGGGCGCGAGGGGGGTCAGCCCCAGCATTTT. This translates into CASSGRDRGREGGQPQHF.

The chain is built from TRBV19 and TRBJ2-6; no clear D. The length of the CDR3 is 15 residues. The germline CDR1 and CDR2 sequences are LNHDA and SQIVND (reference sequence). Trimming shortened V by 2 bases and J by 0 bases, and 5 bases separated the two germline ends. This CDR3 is CASSISLSGANVLTF. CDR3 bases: TGTGCCAGTAGTATAAGCCTCTCTGGGGCCAACGTCCTGACTTTC.

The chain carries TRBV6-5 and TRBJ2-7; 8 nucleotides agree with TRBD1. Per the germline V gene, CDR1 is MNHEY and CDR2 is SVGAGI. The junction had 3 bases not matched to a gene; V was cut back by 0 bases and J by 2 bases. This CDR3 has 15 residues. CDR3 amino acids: CASSYSARGPYEQYF. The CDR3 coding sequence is TGTGCCAGCAGTTACTCAGCCAGGGGGCCCTACGAGCAGTACTTC.

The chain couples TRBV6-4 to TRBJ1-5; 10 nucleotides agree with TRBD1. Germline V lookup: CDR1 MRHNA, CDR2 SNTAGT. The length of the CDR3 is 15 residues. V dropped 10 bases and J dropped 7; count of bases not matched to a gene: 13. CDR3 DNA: TGTGCCACGCCCAGGGACAGGGGTTTGGAGCAGCCCCAGCATTTT. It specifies CATPRDRGLEQPQHF.